The subject of this entry is one TCR beta chain. The data belong to a study of human T cells and chemical hapten exposure. Time point reported: patch test 2, 6 weeks after DPC sensitization. Indicated treatment: therapeutic diphenylcyclopropenone sensitization with weekly scalp DPC. Total RNA extraction was carried out from unfractionated whole blood. TCRdb recomputed calls from the RACE reads with MiXCR, one row per CDR3 protein. This sample carries about 69,000 distinct CDR3 sequences, 10% to 13% of them seen once, and the ten largest clones take around 6.8%. The CDR3 totals 15 residues. From germline, CDR1 is LNHDA and CDR2 SQIVND (reference sequence). The trim removed 6 bases at V and 7 bases at J, leaving 6 bases unmatched.

The starting material was whole blood, obtained in connection with sensitization to the hapten diphenylcyclopropenone (DPC). The V and J genes are TRBV19 and TRBJ2-1, with 13 bases matching TRBD2. The receptor's source is a woman aged 45-59 years with alopecia areata. Some clones in this sample may be carry-over from other donors' samples. CDR3 sequence (DNA): TGTGCCAGTAGGTCAACTAGCGGGAGGGGAAATGAGCAGTTCTTC. It codes for CASRSTSGRGNEQFF.